These T cell receptor beta chains were read from a single sample in a study of cytomegalovirus exposure and HLA in healthy donors. TCRdb's copy holds only in-frame clones and misses some; the assay was immunoSEQ multiplex PCR. The sample lists over 70,000 clones; 70% to 80% were seen once. Sequencing was performed on PBMCs. The source is a man under 40 in good health and CMV-seropositive. Each CDR3 is given with its conserved first and last residue. Each record gives: D gene, V gene, J gene, clone size, CDR3 protein, CDR3 DNA. D genes are given only for firm matches. Only part of the rows carry a size: once, few, many, or a class if the clone is expanded.

>TRBD1|TRBV14|TRBJ2-7|.
CASSSGTGKYEQYF
TGTGCCAGCAGCTCCGGGACAGGGAAGTACGAGCAGTACTTC
>.|TRBV6-1|TRBJ1-2|.
CASSENRVGYTF
TGTGCCAGCAGTGAAAACAGGGTTGGCTACACCTTC
>TRBD1|TRBV6-5|TRBJ1-3|.
CASRVQGATGNTIYF
TGTGCCAGCAGAGTACAGGGGGCAACTGGAAACACCATATATTTT
>.|TRBV5-5|TRBJ1-2|.
CASSLDLIQWRIYGYTF
TGTGCCAGCAGCTTGGATCTGATCCAGTGGCGGATCTATGGCTACACCTTC
>.|TRBV19|TRBJ2-7|.
CASGDPGTPGYRYEQYF
TGTGCCAGTGGGGATCCCGGGACTCCCGGCTATAGGTACGAGCAGTACTTC
>.|TRBV2|TRBJ2-2|.
CASAPRGQNTGELFF
TGTGCCAGCGCACCGAGAGGACAGAACACCGGGGAGCTGTTTTTT
>.|TRBV27|TRBJ2-7|.
CASSLTRTGTYEQYF
TGTGCCAGCAGCCTCACTCGTACAGGAACCTACGAGCAGTACTTC
>TRBD1|TRBV5-1|TRBJ1-2|once
CASSNGQGNNGYTF
TGCGCCAGCAGCAACGGACAGGGGAATAATGGCTACACCTTC
>.|TRBV6-5|TRBJ2-6|.
CASLSPSGANVLTF
TGTGCCTCACTCTCTCCCTCTGGGGCCAACGTCCTGACTTTC
>TRBD2|TRBV10-3|TRBJ2-7|.
CAISESKREVYEQYF
TGTGCCATCAGTGAGTCCAAGCGGGAGGTTTACGAGCAGTACTTC
>.|TRBV7-2|TRBJ2-5|.
CASSFSREKTQYF
TGTGCCAGCAGCTTTTCTAGGGAGAAGACCCAGTACTTC
>.|TRBV7-2|TRBJ2-2|.
CASSQLGGGGAGELFF
TGTGCCAGCAGCCAGCTAGGCGGAGGCGGGGCCGGGGAGCTGTTTTTT
>.|TRBV5-6|TRBJ2-2|.
CASSLEAGFTGELFF
TGTGCCAGCAGCCTGGAGGCGGGGTTCACCGGGGAGCTGTTTTTT
>TRBD1|TRBV6-1|TRBJ2-4|.
CASRGTGDTDIQYF
TGTGCCAGCAGAGGGACAGGGGATACCGACATTCAGTACTTC
>.|TRBV4-2|TRBJ2-1|once
CASSQDEAGSPYNEQFF
TGTGCCAGCAGCCAAGATGAGGCGGGATCCCCCTACAATGAGCAGTTCTTC
>.|TRBV9|TRBJ2-2|.
CASSPPTGELFF
TGTGCCAGCAGCCCCCCGACCGGGGAGCTGTTTTTT
>.|TRBV19|TRBJ2-7|.
CASSLGGHEQYF
TGTGCCAGTAGTCTCGGGGGGCACGAGCAGTACTTC
>.|TRBV7-6|TRBJ2-5|.
CASSSTEGLGETQYF
TGTGCCAGCAGCTCCACCGAGGGCTTAGGGGAGACCCAGTACTTC
>.|TRBV16|TRBJ2-1|.
CASSQSTTSEQFF
TGTGCCAGCAGCCAATCAACTACCAGTGAGCAGTTCTTC
>.|TRBV30|TRBJ1-1|few
CAWSVQENTEAFF
TGTGCCTGGAGTGTACAAGAGAACACTGAAGCTTTCTTT
>TRBD1|TRBV29-1|TRBJ2-5|few
CSAGTGAETQYF
TGCAGCGCCGGGACAGGGGCAGAGACCCAGTACTTC
>TRBD2|TRBV4-3|TRBJ2-1|.
CASSSGVSGRAGAEQFF
TGCGCCAGCAGCTCAGGGGTTAGCGGGAGGGCCGGGGCTGAGCAGTTCTTC
>.|TRBV29-1|TRBJ1-3|.
CSASAGTTLSGNTIYF
TGCAGCGCCTCAGCCGGGACAACGCTCTCTGGAAACACCATATATTTT
>TRBD1|TRBV7-8|TRBJ1-2|.
CASSLVDRSYGYTF
TGTGCCAGCAGCTTAGTGGACAGGAGCTATGGCTACACCTTC
>.|TRBV30|TRBJ2-3|.
CAWSRGTLDTQYF
TGTGCCTGGAGCAGGGGCACCTTAGATACGCAGTATTTT
>TRBD1|TRBV19|TRBJ2-5|.
CASSSGTGGFETQYF
TGTGCCAGTAGCTCCGGGACAGGGGGTTTTGAGACCCAGTACTTC
>.|TRBV29-1|TRBJ2-7|.
CSVGVPGPSYEQYF
TGCAGCGTTGGAGTCCCAGGGCCTTCCTACGAGCAGTACTTC
>.|TRBV2|TRBJ2-2|.
CASSDRAGATTGELFF
TGTGCCAGCAGTGATCGGGCAGGGGCGACCACCGGGGAGCTGTTTTTT
>TRBD1|TRBV11-2|TRBJ1-4|.
CASSIGQGGELFF
TGTGCCAGCAGCATCGGACAGGGTGGGGAACTGTTTTTT
>.|TRBV9|TRBJ1-1|.
CASSPSPDYTEAFF
TGTGCCAGCAGCCCATCCCCGGACTACACTGAAGCTTTCTTT
>.|TRBV6-1|TRBJ1-5|once
CASSVDRDQPQHF
TGTGCCAGCAGCGTGGACAGAGATCAGCCCCAGCATTTT
>.|TRBV6-5|TRBJ1-6|.
CASSQGYNSPLHF
TGTGCCAGCAGCCAGGGGTATAATTCACCCCTCCACTTT
>TRBD2|TRBV6-5|TRBJ2-7|.
CASSYLRTSGTYEQYF
TGCGCCAGCAGTTACTTGCGGACTAGCGGGACCTACGAGCAGTACTTC
>TRBD1|TRBV7-7|TRBJ2-5|.
CASSLRQGWGTQYF
TGTGCTAGCAGCCTAAGACAGGGATGGGGGACCCAGTACTTC
>.|TRBV9|TRBJ2-5|once
CASSVNRQAPQETQYF
TGTGCCAGCAGCGTAAATCGACAGGCCCCACAAGAGACCCAGTACTTC
>.|TRBV5-1|TRBJ2-3|.
CASSLQPTDTQYF
TGCGCCAGCAGCTTACAGCCCACAGATACGCAGTATTTT
>.|TRBV27|TRBJ2-7|.
CASSLEQVPTYEQYF
TGTGCCAGCAGTTTAGAACAAGTCCCAACCTACGAGCAGTACTTC
>TRBD2|TRBV7-2|TRBJ2-7|.
CASSRTSGSYEQYF
TGTGCCAGCAGCAGGACTAGCGGGAGCTACGAGCAGTACTTC
>.|TRBV11-3|TRBJ1-1|.
CASSQGLNTEAFF
TGTGCCAGCAGCCAGGGGTTGAACACTGAAGCTTTCTTT
>.|TRBV4-1|TRBJ1-5|.
CASSQEGEGDQPQHF
TGCGCCAGCAGCCAAGAGGGGGAGGGTGATCAGCCCCAGCATTTT
>TRBD1|TRBV15|TRBJ2-6|.
CATSPRTGSLSGANVLTF
TGTGCCACCAGCCCAAGGACAGGGTCCCTCTCTGGGGCCAACGTCCTGACTTTC
>.|TRBV5-6|TRBJ2-3|few
CASSLEHGASTDTQYF
TGTGCCAGCAGCCTGGAGCATGGGGCTAGCACAGATACGCAGTATTTT
>.|TRBV5-1|TRBJ2-6|.
CASSRMVGGSGANVLTF
TGCGCCAGCAGCCGGATGGTTGGGGGCTCCGGGGCCAACGTCCTGACTTTC
>.|TRBV5-8|TRBJ1-4|.
CASRGRANEKLFF
TGTGCCAGCAGGGGCAGGGCTAATGAAAAACTGTTTTTT
>TRBD1|TRBV27|TRBJ2-2|.
CASSWGRGRTGELFF
TGTGCCAGCAGTTGGGGCAGGGGGAGAACCGGGGAGCTGTTTTTT
>TRBD2|TRBV20-1|TRBJ2-7|once
CSAGGGYEQYF
TGCAGTGCGGGGGGGGGCTACGAGCAGTACTTC
>.|TRBV5-6|TRBJ1-3|.
CASSLNPSGNTIYF
TGTGCCAGCAGCTTAAATCCGTCTGGAAACACCATATATTTT
>.|TRBV7-2|TRBJ2-5|.
CASSPRERDGGETQYF
TGTGCCAGCAGCCCCCGAGAGAGGGATGGGGGGGAGACCCAGTACTTC